This entry lists 13 T cell receptor beta chains sequenced from one sample in a study of shared clonotypes between healthy human individuals. CD45RO-negative CD8 cells positively selected for CCR7 made up the naive population, which excluded terminally differentiated effector memory CD45RA+ cells. Produced via immunoSEQ multiplex PCR; TCRdb's table is partial and in-frame only. The sample lists around 2,100,000 clones, less than 95% occurring once. The sequencing input was naive CD8+ T cells sorted from blood. The receptors come from a man aged 18 to 30 in good health.

This chain joins TRBV29-1 and TRBJ2-7; D assignment may be TRBD1 or TRBD2 (5 bases each). V was cut by 0 bases and J by 5 bases, with 17 bases left in between. CDR3 length: 15 residues. The V gene's germline CDR1 is SQVTM and CDR2 ANQGSEA. This CDR3 reads CSVEEPGPLSDEQYF. The CDR3 DNA reads TGCAGCGTTGAAGAGCCGGGACCCCTGAGCGACGAGCAGTACTTC.

The V gene is TRBV5-1, the J gene TRBJ1-1; D gene ambiguous. V lost 3 bases and J 0 bases, leaving 15 bases between the germline ends. The CDR3 runs to 16 residues. Germline V gene lookup returns CDR1 SGHRS and CDR2 YFSETQ. In DNA form, the CDR3 reads TGCGCCAGCAGCTGGACCGGGATCGAGGTGAACACTGAAGCTTTCTTT. It specifies CASSWTGIEVNTEAFF.

This chain uses TRBV5-8 with TRBJ1-4; D unresolved. The V gene's germline CDR1 is SGHTS and CDR2 YDEGEE. V shed 5 bases and J shed 7 bases, with 15 bases lying between them. This CDR3 comprises 14 residues. The CDR3 DNA sequence: TGTGCCAGCAGACGCCCCGGGGTTTCTGAAAAACTGTTTTTT. Amino acids: CASRRPGVSEKLFF.

Notes on this clone: One end of the junction varies from germline; a read error may be responsible. V gene TRBV7-9 combines with J gene TRBJ1-2; 7 bases are shared with TRBD1. This CDR3 has 15 residues. Germline CDR1 SEHNR, CDR2 FQNEAQ (reference sequence). The CDR3 sequence is CASTLGDSFNYGYTF. The CDR3 DNA reads as TGTGCCAGCACCTTAGGGGACAGCTTCAACTATGGCTACACCTTC.

Of note for this clone: The sample has other DNA sequences that encode this CDR3 too. The chain combines TRBV28 with TRBJ2-7, with D hard to call. The CDR3 length is 11 residues. The germline CDR1 and CDR2 sequences are MDHEN and SYDVKM. Trimming removed 2 bases from V and 2 bases from J, with 1 base in between. The CDR3 sequence is CASSLTYEQYF. CDR3 nucleotide sequence: TGTGCCAGCAGTTTAACCTACGAGCAGTACTTC.

The chain uses TRBV5-1 and TRBJ1-4, with D perhaps TRBD1 (6 bases). The CDR3 is 14 residues long. CDR1 is SGHRS and CDR2 is YFSETQ in the germline V gene. Between the trimmed V and J ends, which lost 7 bases and 7 bases, there was a span of 17 bases. The CDR3 nucleotides are TGCGCCAGCTCCCCCGGGGGCCGGATTGAAAAACTGTTTTTT. It translates to CASSPGGRIEKLFF.

V gene TRBV25-1 combines with J gene TRBJ2-7; tentative D call: TRBD2 (6 bases). The CDR3 contains 12 residues. Trimming pared 8 bases from V and 6 bases from J, leaving 14 bases between. Germline V gene lookup returns CDR1 MGHDK and CDR2 SYGVNS. CDR3 region: CASGAGGIEQYF. The DNA of the CDR3 is TGTGCCAGCGGGGCGGGCGGGATCGAGCAGTACTTC.

The chain couples TRBV2 to TRBJ1-2; 8 nucleotides match TRBD1. In germline, CDR1 is SNHLY, CDR2 FYNNEI. CDR3 length: 14 amino acids. With 6 bases clipped from V and 2 bases from J, the junction kept 5 bases outside the gene matches. The CDR3 is CASSPGQANYGYTF. The CDR3 region has the DNA TGTGCCAGCAGCCCGGGACAGGCCAACTATGGCTACACCTTC.

The chain joins TRBV7-2 to TRBJ2-5, with 9 bases matching TRBD1. Germline CDR1 SGHTA, CDR2 FQGNSA. This CDR3 comprises 15 residues. J was trimmed by 7 bases and V by 5 bases; bases with no gene match: 11. DNA for the CDR3: TGTGCCAGCAGCACCCGGACAGGGGAGGATGGGACCCAGTACTTC. Its protein product is CASSTRTGEDGTQYF. Drawing the rest from reference TRBV7-2 and TRBJ2-5, the complete variable domain is GAGVSQSPSNKVTEKGKDVELRCDPISGHTALYWYRQSLGQGLEFLIYFQGNSAPDKSGLPSDRFSAERTGGSVSTLTIQRTQQEDSAVYLCASSTRTGEDGTQYFGPGTRLLVL.

The rearrangement uses TRBV5-8 and TRBJ1-5, with TRBD1 matching 8 bases. CDR1 and CDR2 (germline): SGHTS, YDEGEE. CDR3 size: 15 residues. V trimming: 5 bases; J trimming: 6 bases; junction bases outside the gene matches: 10. DNA of the CDR3: TGTGCCAGCAGAGACGGGACAGGCAGCGGTCAGCCCCAGCATTTT. Residues: CASRDGTGSGQPQHF.

This clone turned up a few times. V and J are TRBV6-1 and TRBJ1-2; tentative D call: TRBD1 (6 bases). Looked up from germline, CDR1 is MNHNS and CDR2 is SASEGT. V gave up 6 bases and J gave up 8 bases, with 13 bases separating them. The CDR3 contains 12 residues. The CDR3 bases are TGTGCCAGCAGCCGGGGGCCCCTGGGCTACACCTTC. As protein: CASSRGPLGYTF.

The V call is TRBV28, the J call TRBJ2-5; 13 bases agree with TRBD2. This CDR3 region has 15 residues. V lost 5 bases, J lost 3 bases, and 3 bases stayed unmatched. Germline loops: CDR1 MDHEN, CDR2 SYDVKM. The chain's CDR3 is CASSLTSGGKETQYF. DNA of the CDR3: TGTGCCAGCAGTCTGACTAGCGGGGGGAAAGAGACCCAGTACTTC.

The V and J genes are TRBV7-9 and TRBJ2-3; D is possibly TRBD1 (6 bases). CDR3 size: 14 residues. CDR1 and CDR2 from the germline V gene are SEHNR and FQNEAQ (reference sequence). The chain's CDR3 is CALEREGGTDTQYF. In nucleotides, the CDR3 is TGTGCTCTTGAGAGAGAGGGGGGCACAGATACGCAGTATTTT.